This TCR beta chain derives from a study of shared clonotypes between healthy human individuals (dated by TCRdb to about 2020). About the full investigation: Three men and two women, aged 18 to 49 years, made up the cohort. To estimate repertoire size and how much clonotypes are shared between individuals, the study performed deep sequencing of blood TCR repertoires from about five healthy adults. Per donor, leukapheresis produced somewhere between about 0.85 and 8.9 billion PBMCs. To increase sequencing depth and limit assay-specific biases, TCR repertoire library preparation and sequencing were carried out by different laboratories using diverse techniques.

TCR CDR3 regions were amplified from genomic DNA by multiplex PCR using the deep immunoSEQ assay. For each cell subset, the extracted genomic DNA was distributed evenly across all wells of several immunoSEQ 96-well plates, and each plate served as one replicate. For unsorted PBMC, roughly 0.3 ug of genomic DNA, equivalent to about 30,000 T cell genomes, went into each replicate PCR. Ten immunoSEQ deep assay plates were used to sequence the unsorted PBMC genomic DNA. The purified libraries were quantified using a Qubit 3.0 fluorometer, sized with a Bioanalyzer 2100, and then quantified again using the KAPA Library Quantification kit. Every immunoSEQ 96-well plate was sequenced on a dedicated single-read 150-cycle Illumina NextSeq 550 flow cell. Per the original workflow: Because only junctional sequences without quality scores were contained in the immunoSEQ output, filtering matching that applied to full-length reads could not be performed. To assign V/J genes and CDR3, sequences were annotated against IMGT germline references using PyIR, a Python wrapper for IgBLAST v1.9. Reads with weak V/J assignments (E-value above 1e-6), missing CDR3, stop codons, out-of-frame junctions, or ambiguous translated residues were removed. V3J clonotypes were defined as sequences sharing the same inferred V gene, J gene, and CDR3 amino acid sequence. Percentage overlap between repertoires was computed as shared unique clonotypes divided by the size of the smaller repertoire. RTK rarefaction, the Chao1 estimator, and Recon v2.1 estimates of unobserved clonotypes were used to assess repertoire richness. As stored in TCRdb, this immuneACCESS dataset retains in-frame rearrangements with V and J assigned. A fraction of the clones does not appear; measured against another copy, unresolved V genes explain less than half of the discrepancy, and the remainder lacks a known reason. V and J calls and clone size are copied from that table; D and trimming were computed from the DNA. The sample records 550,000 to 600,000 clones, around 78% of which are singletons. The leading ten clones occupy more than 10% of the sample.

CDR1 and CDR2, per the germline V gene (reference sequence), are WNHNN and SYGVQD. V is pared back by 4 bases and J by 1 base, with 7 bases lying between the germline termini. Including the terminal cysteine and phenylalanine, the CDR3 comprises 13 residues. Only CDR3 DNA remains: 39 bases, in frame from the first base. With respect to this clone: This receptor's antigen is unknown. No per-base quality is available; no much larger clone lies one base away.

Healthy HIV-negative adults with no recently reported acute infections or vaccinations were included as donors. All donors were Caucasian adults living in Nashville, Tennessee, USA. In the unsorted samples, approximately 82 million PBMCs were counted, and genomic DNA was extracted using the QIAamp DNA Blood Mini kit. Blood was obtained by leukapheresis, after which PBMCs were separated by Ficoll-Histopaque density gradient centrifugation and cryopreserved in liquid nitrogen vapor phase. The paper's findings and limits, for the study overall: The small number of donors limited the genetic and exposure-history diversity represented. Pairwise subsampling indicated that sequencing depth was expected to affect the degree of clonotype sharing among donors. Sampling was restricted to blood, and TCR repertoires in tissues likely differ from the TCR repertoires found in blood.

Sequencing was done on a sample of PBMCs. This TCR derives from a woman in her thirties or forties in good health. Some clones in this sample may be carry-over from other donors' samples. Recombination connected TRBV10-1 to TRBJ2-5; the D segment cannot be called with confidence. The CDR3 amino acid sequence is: CASSVRFQETQYF. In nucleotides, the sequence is TGCGCCAGCAGTGTTCGGTTCCAAGAGACCCAGTACTTC.